This is a list of T cell receptor beta chains from one sample in a study of T cells in localized non-small cell lung cancer. Some clones are missing from TCRdb's copy, which holds only in-frame ones; the method was immunoSEQ multiplex PCR. The repertoire holds 25,000 to 35,000 clones, 70% to 90% seen once, with 10% to 15% in the top ten. The sequenced sample was peripheral blood, obtained before any cancer treatment. These receptors were taken from a female donor older than 55 with stage III squamous cell lung carcinoma. CDR3s include the opening cysteine and the closing phenylalanine or tryptophan. The D gene is left open where the match is weak. Size is omitted from some rows. Given values are once, few, many or a class for expanded clones.

clone size: NA; V gene: TRBV19; CDR3 length: 15; D gene: TRBD1; J gene: TRBJ2-3; CDR3 DNA: TGTGCCAGTAGTATTGGACAGGGGGCCCCAGATACGCAGTATTTT; CDR3 protein: CASSIGQGAPDTQYF
clone size: once; V gene: TRBV5-1; CDR3 length: 14; D gene: TRBD1; J gene: TRBJ1-1; CDR3 DNA: TGCGCCAGCAGCGACCAAACAGGGGTCACTGAAGCTTTCTTT; CDR3 protein: CASSDQTGVTEAFF
clone size: NA; V gene: TRBV7-3; CDR3 length: 16; D gene: NA; J gene: TRBJ2-1; CDR3 DNA: TGTGCCAGCAGCTCGGAACGGGAACAGCAATACAATGAGCAGTTCTTC; CDR3 protein: CASSSEREQQYNEQFF
clone size: once; V gene: TRBV2; CDR3 length: 12; D gene: NA; J gene: TRBJ1-1; CDR3 DNA: TGTGCCAGCAGTGAGATGAACACTGAAGCTTTCTTT; CDR3 protein: CASSEMNTEAFF
clone size: NA; V gene: TRBV19; CDR3 length: 13; D gene: NA; J gene: TRBJ2-7; CDR3 DNA: TGTGCCAGCTCGAGGGACACCTCCGACGAGCAGTACTTC; CDR3 protein: CASSRDTSDEQYF
clone size: NA; V gene: TRBV9; CDR3 length: 14; D gene: TRBD2; J gene: TRBJ2-7; CDR3 DNA: TGTGCCAGCAGCGTAGTTCCAGCGGGATACGAGCAGTACTTC; CDR3 protein: CASSVVPAGYEQYF
clone size: NA; V gene: TRBV28; CDR3 length: 14; D gene: TRBD1; J gene: TRBJ1-1; CDR3 DNA: TGTGCCAGCAGATCTAACAGGGGGCTCACTGAAGCTTTCTTT; CDR3 protein: CASRSNRGLTEAFF
clone size: NA; V gene: TRBV2; CDR3 length: 12; D gene: TRBD1; J gene: TRBJ1-2; CDR3 DNA: TGTGCCAGCAGGGTGACAGGGGATGGCTACACCTTC; CDR3 protein: CASRVTGDGYTF
clone size: NA; V gene: TRBV28; CDR3 length: 13; D gene: TRBD2; J gene: TRBJ2-7; CDR3 DNA: TGTGCCAGCAGTTCCCTAGCGGGAGGGGAGCAGTACTTC; CDR3 protein: CASSSLAGGEQYF
clone size: NA; V gene: TRBV4-3; CDR3 length: 15; D gene: TRBD1; J gene: TRBJ1-2; CDR3 DNA: TGCGCCAGCAGCCAGGAGGACAGGGAATGGAATGGCTACACCTTC; CDR3 protein: CASSQEDREWNGYTF
clone size: NA; V gene: TRBV27; CDR3 length: 14; D gene: TRBD1; J gene: TRBJ1-5; CDR3 DNA: TGTGCCAGCAGGATAACAGGGGTAAATCAGCCCCAGCATTTT; CDR3 protein: CASRITGVNQPQHF
clone size: NA; V gene: TRBV5-6; CDR3 length: 13; D gene: NA; J gene: TRBJ1-1; CDR3 DNA: TGTGCCAGCAGCACCGGTCCGAACACTGAAGCTTTCTTT; CDR3 protein: CASSTGPNTEAFF
clone size: NA; V gene: TRBV27; CDR3 length: 17; D gene: TRBD2; J gene: TRBJ2-7; CDR3 DNA: TGTGCCAGCAGTTTATCAGCGGGGGGCCTTCTCTCCTACGAGCAGTACTTC; CDR3 protein: CASSLSAGGLLSYEQYF
clone size: NA; V gene: TRBV9; CDR3 length: 14; D gene: TRBD1; J gene: TRBJ1-1; CDR3 DNA: TGTGCCAGCAGCGCGACAGGGGTGACCCCTGAAGCTTTCTTT; CDR3 protein: CASSATGVTPEAFF
clone size: NA; V gene: TRBV27; CDR3 length: 15; D gene: NA; J gene: TRBJ2-7; CDR3 DNA: TGTGCCAGCAGACTTATTAAATTGGACTCGTACGAGCAGTACTTC; CDR3 protein: CASRLIKLDSYEQYF
clone size: NA; V gene: TRBV10-3; CDR3 length: 15; D gene: NA; J gene: TRBJ1-5; CDR3 DNA: TGTGCCATCAGTGACTCCCAGGGATTTAATCAGCCCCAGCATTTT; CDR3 protein: CAISDSQGFNQPQHF
clone size: NA; V gene: TRBV15; CDR3 length: 15; D gene: NA; J gene: TRBJ2-5; CDR3 DNA: TGTGCCACCAGCAGAGATGGACTCCGCGGAGAGACCCAGTACTTC; CDR3 protein: CATSRDGLRGETQYF
clone size: NA; V gene: TRBV5-1; CDR3 length: 15; D gene: TRBD2; J gene: TRBJ2-3; CDR3 DNA: TGCGCCAGCAGCACGACTAGCGGGCGCACAGATACGCAGTATTTT; CDR3 protein: CASSTTSGRTDTQYF
clone size: once; V gene: TRBV29-1; CDR3 length: 14; D gene: NA; J gene: TRBJ1-2; CDR3 DNA: TGCAGCGTTGCTCGTCCGGGGGCGAACTATGGCTACACCTTC; CDR3 protein: CSVARPGANYGYTF
clone size: NA; V gene: TRBV9; CDR3 length: 16; D gene: NA; J gene: TRBJ2-7; CDR3 DNA: TGTGCCAGCAGCGTAGGGAGGGACAAAACCTTCTACGAGCAGTACTTC; CDR3 protein: CASSVGRDKTFYEQYF
clone size: NA; V gene: TRBV30; CDR3 length: 17; D gene: NA; J gene: TRBJ1-5; CDR3 DNA: TGTGCCTGGAGCGGGCGACGGACTAGCTATAGCAATCAGCCCCAGCATTTT; CDR3 protein: CAWSGRRTSYSNQPQHF
clone size: NA; V gene: TRBV6-6; CDR3 length: 14; D gene: TRBD1; J gene: TRBJ1-1; CDR3 DNA: TGTGCCAGCAGTCCCACCAACAGGGGCGCTGAAGCTTTCTTT; CDR3 protein: CASSPTNRGAEAFF
clone size: NA; V gene: TRBV29-1; CDR3 length: 14; D gene: NA; J gene: TRBJ2-3; CDR3 DNA: TGCAGCGTTGAGAGACAGGGAGGGACAGATACGCAGTATTTT; CDR3 protein: CSVERQGGTDTQYF
clone size: NA; V gene: TRBV28; CDR3 length: 18; D gene: TRBD2; J gene: TRBJ2-7; CDR3 DNA: TGTGCCAGCAGTCTCAGGCGAGATAGCGGGTCCCCCTCCTACGAGCAGTACTTC; CDR3 protein: CASSLRRDSGSPSYEQYF
clone size: NA; V gene: TRBV27; CDR3 length: 15; D gene: NA; J gene: TRBJ2-3; CDR3 DNA: TGTGCCAGCAGTTTGAGGGGGGAGGGGCCAGATACGCAGTATTTT; CDR3 protein: CASSLRGEGPDTQYF